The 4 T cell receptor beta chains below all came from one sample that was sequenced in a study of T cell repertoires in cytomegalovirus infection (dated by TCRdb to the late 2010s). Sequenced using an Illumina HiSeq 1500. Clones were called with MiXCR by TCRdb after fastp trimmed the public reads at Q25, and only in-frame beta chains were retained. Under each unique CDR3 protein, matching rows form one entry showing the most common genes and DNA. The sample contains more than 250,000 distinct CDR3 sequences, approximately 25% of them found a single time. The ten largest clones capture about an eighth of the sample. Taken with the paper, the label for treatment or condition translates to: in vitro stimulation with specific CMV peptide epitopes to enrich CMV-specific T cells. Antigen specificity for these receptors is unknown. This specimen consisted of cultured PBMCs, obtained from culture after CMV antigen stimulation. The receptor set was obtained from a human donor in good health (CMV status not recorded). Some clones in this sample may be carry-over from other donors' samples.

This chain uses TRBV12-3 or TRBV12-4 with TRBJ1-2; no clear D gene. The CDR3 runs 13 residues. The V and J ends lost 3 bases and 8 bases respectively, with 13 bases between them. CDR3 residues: CASSFGVLVGYTF. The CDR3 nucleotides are TGTGCCAGCAGTTTTGGTGTCTTAGTAGGCTACACCTTC.

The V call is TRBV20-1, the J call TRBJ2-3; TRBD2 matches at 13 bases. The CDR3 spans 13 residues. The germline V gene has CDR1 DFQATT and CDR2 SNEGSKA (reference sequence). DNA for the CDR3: TGCAGGCCCGGACTAGCGGGAGATGATACGCAGTATTTT. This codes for CRPGLAGDDTQYF.

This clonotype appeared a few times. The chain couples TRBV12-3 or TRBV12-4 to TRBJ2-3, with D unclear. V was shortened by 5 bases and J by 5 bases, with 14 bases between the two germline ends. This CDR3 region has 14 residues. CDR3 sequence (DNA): TGTGCCAGCAGTGGGATAGCCAATAGAGATACGCAGTATTTT. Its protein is CASSGIANRDTQYF.

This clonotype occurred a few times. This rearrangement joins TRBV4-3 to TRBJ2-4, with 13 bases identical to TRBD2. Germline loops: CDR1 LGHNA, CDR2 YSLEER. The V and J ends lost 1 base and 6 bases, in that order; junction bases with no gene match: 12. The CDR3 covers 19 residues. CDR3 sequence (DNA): TGCGCCAGCAGCCAAGGACTAGCGGGAGGACCCGAGGTTAGAAACATTCAGTACTTC. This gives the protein CASSQGLAGGPEVRNIQYF.